The present TCR beta chain was sequenced within a study of blood T cell repertoires in COVID-19. Authors' data handling: Estimates of nucleated cell counts were drawn from the amplification of reference gene primers. Here immunoSEQ multiplex PCR was the method, and the copy in TCRdb shows in-frame clones only, minus some. V, J and clone size reflect that table, while D and trimming were determined from the DNA. The top ten clones hold over 6.5% of a sample with fewer than 90,000 clones, just under 90% of them seen once. J gave up 2 bases and V 5 bases, and 7 bases lay outside the gene matches. Germline CDR1 and CDR2: ENHRY and SYGVKD. This CDR3 has 15 amino acids.

This chain joins TRBV10-3 and TRBJ2-7, with 9 bases identical to TRBD2. The sequenced sample was peripheral blood. The clonotype comes from a woman of 80 years or more with active COVID-19. CDR3 sequence: CAISYRGLAAYEQYF. As DNA, the CDR3 is TGTGCCATCAGTTACAGGGGACTAGCCGCCTACGAGCAGTACTTC.